The rows below give T cell receptor beta chains drawn from one sample of a study of shared clonotypes between healthy human individuals. TCRdb's copy holds only in-frame clones and misses some; the assay was immunoSEQ multiplex PCR. The top ten hold 0.13% of the sample, which has over 2 million clones, roughly 95% seen once. Sequencing input: naive CD4+ T cells sorted from blood. These receptors came from a man younger than 30 in good health. Each CDR3 is given with its conserved first and last residue. The D gene is left open where the match is weak. Only part of the rows carry a size: once, few, many, or a class if the clone is expanded.

TGTGCCAGCAGCCCAAGACGGGACTCCTATGGCTACACCTTC | CASSPRRDSYGYTF | TRBJ1-2 | TRBV5-6 | . | .
TGCGCCAGCAGTAACAGGAACACCGGGGAGCTGTTTTTT | CASSNRNTGELFF | TRBJ2-2 | TRBV10-1 | . | .
TGTGCCAGCACCACCCACCTCGGCTTGACGGGGTACTTC | CASTTHLGLTGYF | TRBJ2-7 | TRBV27 | . | .
TGTGCCAGCAGCTTCCGACTAGCGGGGACCGGGGAGCTGTTTTTT | CASSFRLAGTGELFF | TRBJ2-2 | TRBV7-8 | once | TRBD2
TGTGCCAGCAGTGAAGGGGACAGCAGTGGGAAACTGTTTTTT | CASSEGDSSGKLFF | TRBJ1-4 | TRBV2 | . | TRBD1
TGTGCCAGCAGCTTCGGAAGTCCTTCTGGAAACACCATATATTTT | CASSFGSPSGNTIYF | TRBJ1-3 | TRBV5-5 | . | .
TGTGCCTGGAGTGTCGGATATATAAGCTCTGGAAACACCATATATTTT | CAWSVGYISSGNTIYF | TRBJ1-3 | TRBV30 | . | .
TGCGCCAGCAGCCAAGAAATGACATTCTCTGGAAACACCATATATTTT | CASSQEMTFSGNTIYF | TRBJ1-3 | TRBV4-3 | . | .
TGTGCCAGCATCCTCGGTGGCCCGGATCAGAACACTGAAGCTTTCTTT | CASILGGPDQNTEAFF | TRBJ1-1 | TRBV5-4 | . | .
TGCGCCAGCAGCCAAGATGCAGCGGGAGGGCCTTGGACCGGGGAGCTGTTTTTT | CASSQDAAGGPWTGELFF | TRBJ2-2 | TRBV4-3 | . | TRBD2
TGTGCCTGGACCGGGCGAGACTCTGGAAACACCATATATTTT | CAWTGRDSGNTIYF | TRBJ1-3 | TRBV30 | once | .
TGCGCCAGCAGCTTGGCCACAGGTACTGAAAAACTGTTTTTT | CASSLATGTEKLFF | TRBJ1-4 | TRBV5-1 | . | .
TGTGCCAGCAGTAAGAGGGAGGTGGACATTCAGTACTTC | CASSKREVDIQYF | TRBJ2-4 | TRBV6-6 | . | .
TGTGCCAGCAGTCAGATCAGGGGGCAGCCCCAGCATTTT | CASSQIRGQPQHF | TRBJ1-5 | TRBV6-5 | . | TRBD1
TGTGCCAGCAGCTTTACTCCGACAGATACGCAGTATTTT | CASSFTPTDTQYF | TRBJ2-3 | TRBV7-8 | . | .
TGCGCCAGCAGCTTGGTTCCGCGTTACGAGCAGTACTTC | CASSLVPRYEQYF | TRBJ2-7 | TRBV5-1 | . | .
TGCGCCAGCAGCCGTGGTAGCAGCACAGATACGCAGTATTTT | CASSRGSSTDTQYF | TRBJ2-3 | TRBV5-1 | . | .
TGCAGTGCTGAGGACACAGATACGCAGTATTTT | CSAEDTDTQYF | TRBJ2-3 | TRBV20-1 | . | .
TGTGCCAGCTCACCACGGGGCCCCATCTACGAGCAGTACTTC | CASSPRGPIYEQYF | TRBJ2-7 | TRBV18 | . | .
TGTGCCAGCAGTGAAGCGGGGCCCGCCGGGTACTTC | CASSEAGPAGYF | TRBJ2-5 | TRBV2 | . | .
TGTGCTAGTGGTTCCTATAGCAATAATGAGCAGTTCTTC | CASGSYSNNEQFF | TRBJ2-1 | TRBV12-5 | . | .
TGTGCCAGCACCCGGGGGTTCGGACAGCCCCAGCATTTT | CASTRGFGQPQHF | TRBJ1-5 | TRBV6-5 | . | .
TGTGCCAGCAGCTTAATTCTGGAGACCCAGTACTTC | CASSLILETQYF | TRBJ2-5 | TRBV7-6 | . | .
TGTGCCAGCTCACCACGAGGGGTTGGCCCCGGGGAGCTGTTTTTT | CASSPRGVGPGELFF | TRBJ2-2 | TRBV18 | . | .
TGTGCCAGCAGCGTAGCTACAGGGAGTGGCTACACCTTC | CASSVATGSGYTF | TRBJ1-2 | TRBV9 | . | .
TGTGCCAGCAGCGTTGACAATGAGCAGTTCTTC | CASSVDNEQFF | TRBJ2-1 | TRBV9 | . | .
TGTGCCAGCAGCGCACAGGGCCAGACCCAGTACTTC | CASSAQGQTQYF | TRBJ2-5 | TRBV9 | . | .
TGTGCCAGCTCACCAGGACAGGGGAACACCGGGGAGCTGTTTTTT | CASSPGQGNTGELFF | TRBJ2-2 | TRBV18 | . | TRBD1